This T cell receptor (beta chain) was profiled in a study of blood T cell repertoires in COVID-19. Study overall: The study drew acute and convalescent COVID-19 samples from the United States, Italy and Spain. Sample material is recorded as cDNA or gDNA derived from T cells, B-cell-depleted T cells, or PBMCs.

Per the original data handling: Nucleated cell number was recorded as an estimate derived from reference gene primer amplification. Clones were sequenced by immunoSEQ multiplex PCR, and TCRdb holds only the in-frame ones, with some missing. V and J calls and clone size are those listed in that table; D and trimming were worked out from the DNA. The sample contains under 45,000 clones, around 90% of which appear only once. Germline CDR1 is SNHLY and CDR2 is FYNNEI. The CDR3 is made up of 15 amino acids. The V end lost 6 bases, the J end lost 7 bases, and 16 bases lay between the germline ends. The clonotype was recovered from a human donor in a cohort sampled during active COVID-19. The sample comprised peripheral blood. This rearrangement joins TRBV2 to TRBJ1-6, with D maybe TRBD1 (6 bases). The CDR3 coding sequence is TGTGCCAGCAGCGTTACAGGGATCGGCAATTCACCCCTCCACTTT. This gives the protein CASSVTGIGNSPLHF. The full variable domain, its missing parts supplied by reference TRBV2 and TRBJ1-6, is EPEVTQTPSHQVTQMGQEVILRCVPISNHLYFYWYRQILGQKVEFLVSFYNNEISEKSEIFDDQFSVERPDGSNFTLKIRSTKLEDSAMYFCASSVTGIGNSPLHFGNGTRLTVT.